This T cell receptor (beta chain) was observed in a study of cytomegalovirus exposure and HLA in healthy donors. General study points: Among the most significant clusters, several appeared linked to common viral pathogens in a later analysis. Segments of the TCR beta V type were, in most cases, productive about 87% or about 30% of the time in an earlier analysis.

Note on this clone: What it binds is unknown.

Per the germline V gene, CDR1 is SGHNT and CDR2 is YYREEE (reference sequence). The CDR3 is 15 amino acids. The V end was cut by 3 bases, the J end by 5 bases, with 15 bases between. The PCR ran on 60 Vbeta and 13 Jbeta primers. TCRdb keeps only in-frame clones here, not all; method: immunoSEQ multiplex PCR. The sample contains roughly 200,000 clones, roughly 85% of which appear only once. V usage is TRBV5-4 and J usage is TRBJ2-1; tentatively, D is TRBD1 (5 bases). This clonotype was obtained from a woman in her forties or fifties in good health and CMV-seronegative. Sample: PBMCs. The CDR3 DNA reads as TGTGCCAGCAGCTCCCGACGGACATCTCACAATGAGCAGTTCTTC. It is translated as CASSSRRTSHNEQFF.